Listed here are 25 T cell receptor beta chains from one sample, sequenced in a study of cytomegalovirus exposure and HLA in healthy donors. Measured with immunoSEQ multiplex PCR; TCRdb has only the in-frame clones, and not every one. The table lists a few hundred thousand clones, 80% to 90% of them singletons, with 0.84% in the top ten. The source material was PBMCs. These receptors originate from a woman under 30 in good health and CMV-seronegative.

The CDR3 loop reads CASSSSGASTDTQYF. The CDR3, as DNA: TGTGCCAGCAGCTCCAGCGGGGCAAGCACAGATACGCAGTATTTT. The chain joins TRBV11-2 to TRBJ2-3, with 7 positions matching TRBD2. The germline CDR1 and CDR2 sequences are SGHAT and FQNNGV. The CDR3 consists of 15 residues. Losses at the gene ends were 4 bases for V and 0 bases for J; bases not matched to a gene: 4.

In its sample, this clone was seen a few times. This chain joins TRBV7-3 and TRBJ2-1; the match to TRBD2 covers 10 bases. The CDR3 is 15 residues long. The trim removed 4 bases at V and 2 bases at J, leaving 2 bases unmatched. Germline V CDR1 and CDR2: SGHTA, FQGTGA. The CDR3 protein is CASSSGTSAYNEQFF. In DNA, the CDR3 is TGTGCCAGCAGCTCCGGGACTAGCGCCTACAATGAGCAGTTCTTC.

The J gene is TRBJ2-2, the V gene TRBV27, with D possibly matching TRBD2 (5 bases). The CDR3 runs 12 residues. The V gene lost 6 bases and the J gene lost 6 bases, with 8 bases spanning the gap. Germline V gives CDR1 MNHEY, CDR2 SMNVEV (reference sequence). The CDR3 DNA reads TGTGCCAGCAGCCCCGGGGCCGGGGAGCTGTTTTTT. As protein: CASSPGAGELFF.

This clone was counted between two and nine times. One end of the junction is discordant with germline, which a read error may explain. The chain has TRBV6-5 and TRBJ1-1; 9 positions match TRBD1. The CDR3 loop spans 15 amino acids. Germline CDR1 reads MNHEY; CDR2 reads SVGAGI. The CDR3 nucleotides read TGTGCCAGCGGTTACAGGGGGCCGGGGTACACTGAAGCTTTCTTT. It encodes CASGYRGPGYTEAFF.

This chain connects TRBV5-1 to TRBJ2-7, with D perhaps TRBD2 (5 bases). With 4 bases removed from V and 5 bases from J, the gap between germline ends came to 10 bases. From germline, CDR1 is SGHRS and CDR2 YFSETQ. This CDR3 has 12 amino acids. CDR3 coding DNA: TGCGCCAGCAGCATCCTCGGGGACGAGCAGTACTTC. Translating gives CASSILGDEQYF.

CDR3 sequence reads: CASSPPSRDRPYEQYF. CDR3 bases: TGTGCCAGCTCACCACCTTCCCGGGACAGACCCTACGAGCAGTACTTC. The rearrangement joins TRBV18 to TRBJ2-7; 7 bases are shared with TRBD1. The germline CDR1 and CDR2 sequences are KGHSH and LQKENI. There are 16 residues in the CDR3. J lost 2 bases, V lost 0 bases, and 7 bases had no gene match.

V usage is TRBV7-7 and J usage is TRBJ2-1; D is unresolved. The CDR3 has 14 amino acids. Trimming stripped 3 bases from V and 5 bases from J, with 11 bases between. CDR1 and CDR2 from the germline V gene are SSHAT and FNYEAQ (reference sequence). The DNA of the CDR3 is TGTGCCAGCAGCTTGAGGTCCGGAGACAATGAGCAGTTCTTC. This gives the protein CASSLRSGDNEQFF.

The rearrangement uses TRBV27 and TRBJ2-2; tentative D call: TRBD2 (5 bases). Germline CDR1 is MNHEY and CDR2 is SMNVEV (reference sequence). V was trimmed by 5 bases and J by 5 bases, leaving 12 bases between them. The CDR3 is 14 amino acids. The CDR3, as DNA: TGTGCCAGCAGTGCCGGACTTTTAACCGGGGAGCTGTTTTTT. Amino acid sequence: CASSAGLLTGELFF.

CDR3: CASTGGNTGELFF. In DNA form, the CDR3 reads TGTGCCAGCACCGGCGGGAACACCGGGGAGCTGTTTTTT. The chain combines TRBV14 with TRBJ2-2, with D hard to call. The CDR3 runs 13 residues. Trimming shortened V by 7 bases and J by 1 base, and 7 bases separated the two germline ends. CDR1 is SGHDN, CDR2 FVKESK, per germline.

The chain combines TRBV6-1 with TRBJ1-1; D uncertain. The germline gives CDR1 MNHNS, CDR2 SASEGT. CDR3 length: 14 amino acids. V was clipped by 2 bases and J by 10 bases, with 17 bases between them. CDR3 nucleotides: TGTGCCAGCAGTGAACGGAACGTAGAGGGAGGAGCTTTCTTT. It is translated as CASSERNVEGGAFF.

V and J are TRBV19 and TRBJ1-5; no definite D call. The CDR3 runs to 15 residues. V was shortened by 3 bases and J by 6 bases, with 15 bases between the two germline ends. Germline V gene sequence: CDR1 LNHDA, CDR2 SQIVND (reference sequence). CDR3 DNA sequence: TGTGCCAGTAGTATTGGCGGAAAACGAACTCAGCCCCAGCATTTT. Amino acids: CASSIGGKRTQPQHF.

The chain uses TRBV4-3 and TRBJ2-7; TRBD1 might be the D (5 bases). The CDR3 has 16 amino acids. The V end was cut by 1 base, the J end by 5 bases, with 18 bases between. Germline V lookup: CDR1 LGHNA, CDR2 YSLEER. The chain's CDR3 is CASSQGVGAMMNEQYF. CDR3 bases: TGCGCCAGCAGCCAAGGGGTAGGGGCTATGATGAACGAGCAGTACTTC.

The V and J genes are TRBV28 and TRBJ2-7, with D unresolved. This CDR3 has 14 amino acids. V dropped 1 base and J dropped 3 bases, with 10 bases sitting between them. The germline gives CDR1 MDHEN, CDR2 SYDVKM. Here the CDR3 reads CASSLFWQYYEQYF. CDR3 nucleotide sequence: TGTGCCAGCAGTTTATTTTGGCAGTACTACGAGCAGTACTTC.

The chain uses TRBV18 and TRBJ2-7; 14 nucleotides match TRBD2. The junction had 8 bases not matched to a gene; V was cut back by 1 base and J by 6 bases. The V gene's germline CDR1 is KGHSH and CDR2 LQKENI. This CDR3 comprises 17 residues. This CDR3 is CASSPQLGLAGVGEQYF. As DNA, the CDR3 is TGTGCCAGCTCACCACAATTGGGACTAGCGGGAGTAGGCGAGCAGTACTTC.

The chain uses TRBV2 and TRBJ1-5; TRBD1 matches 10 bases. The CDR3 consists of 17 residues. Looked up from germline, CDR1 is SNHLY and CDR2 is FYNNEI. Losses at the gene ends were 5 bases for V and 3 bases for J; bases not matched to a gene: 10. CDR3 sequence reads: CASSPSLGTGDNQPQHF. The DNA for the CDR3 is TGTGCCAGCAGTCCAAGCCTAGGGACAGGGGACAATCAGCCCCAGCATTTT.

The rearrangement joins TRBV28 to TRBJ2-2; D is perhaps TRBD1 (6 bases). The V gene's germline CDR1 is MDHEN and CDR2 SYDVKM. CDR3 length equals 14 residues. V was clipped by 8 bases and J by 4 bases, with 14 bases between them. Here the CDR3 DNA reads TGTGCCAGCGGAATTACAGGGAGCACCGGGGAGCTGTTTTTT. It yields the protein CASGITGSTGELFF. Drawing the rest from reference TRBV28 and TRBJ2-2, the complete variable domain is DVKVTQSSRYLVKRTGEKVFLECVQDMDHENMFWYRQDPGLGLRLIYFSYDVKMKEKGDIPEGYSVSREKKERFSLILESASTNQTSMYLCASGITGSTGELFFGEGSRLTVL.

The J gene is TRBJ1-1, the V gene TRBV4-1; D call uncertain. The CDR3 consists of 15 residues. From germline, CDR1 is MGHRA and CDR2 YSYEKL. The V gene lost 3 bases and the J gene lost 0 bases, with 11 bases spanning the gap. In nucleotides, the CDR3 is TGCGCCAGCAGCCAGTCACAAGTACTGAACACTGAAGCTTTCTTT. Translation gives CASSQSQVLNTEAFF.

The chain employs TRBV6-6 and TRBJ2-7; TRBD1 is a possible D gene (6 bases). The CDR3 covers 11 residues. CDR1 and CDR2 from the germline V gene are MNHNY and SVGAGI (reference sequence). V lost 10 bases and J 4 bases, leaving 11 bases between the germline ends. DNA for the CDR3: TGTGCCACCACAGGGAGATACGAGCAGTACTTC. Encoded protein: CATTGRYEQYF.

This chain links TRBV18 with TRBJ2-5, with 7 bases aligning to TRBD1. V lost 2 bases to trimming and J lost 2 bases; unmatched junction nucleotides: 5. CDR1 and CDR2 from the germline V gene are KGHSH and LQKENI. This CDR3 is 15 amino acids long. As DNA, the CDR3 is TGTGCCAGCTCACCAATGGGACAGCTTCAAGAGACCCAGTACTTC. This gives the protein CASSPMGQLQETQYF.

This clone was recorded at least ten times. The chain uses TRBV13 and TRBJ2-7; 8 positions match TRBD2. The germline V gene has CDR1 PRHDT and CDR2 FYEKMQ (reference sequence). The CDR3 runs to 13 residues. Germline trimming cut 5 bases from V and 2 bases from J; bases unmatched to any gene: 2. Here the CDR3 reads CASSRGGAYEQYF. DNA for the CDR3: TGTGCCAGCAGCCGGGGGGGAGCCTACGAGCAGTACTTC.

The chain combines TRBV6-6 with TRBJ1-1; 8 bases map to TRBD1. Germline CDR1 MNHNY, CDR2 SVGAGI (reference sequence). The CDR3 consists of 13 residues. Trimming removed 7 bases from V and 3 bases from J; junction bases left unmatched: 4. In DNA form, the CDR3 reads TGTGCCAGCACTGACAGGGGTTACACTGAAGCTTTCTTT. It yields the protein CASTDRGYTEAFF.

DNA of the CDR3: TGTGCCAGCAGCACCGACAGGGGGCTCAACACCATATATTTT. Amino acid sequence: CASSTDRGLNTIYF. The chain carries TRBV7-9 and TRBJ1-3, with 10 nucleotides matching TRBD1. The CDR3 contains 14 residues. V shed 5 bases and J 7 bases; nucleotides not matched to a gene: 5. CDR1 is SEHNR and CDR2 is FQNEAQ in the germline V gene (reference sequence).

In nucleotides, the CDR3 is TGTGCCAGCAGCCCCCGACAGAGCAACACTGAAGCTTTCTTT. Its translation: CASSPRQSNTEAFF. The V and J genes are TRBV9 and TRBJ1-1; maybe TRBD1 (5 bases). Trimming removed 4 bases at V and 2 bases at J, with 12 bases between. This CDR3 region has 14 residues. Germline-derived CDR1 and CDR2 are SGDLS and YYNGEE.

The chain recombines TRBV19 with TRBJ2-2, with 8 bases identical to TRBD1. There are 16 residues in the CDR3. J gave up 1 base and V 4 bases, and 5 bases lay outside the gene matches. The germline CDR1 and CDR2 sequences are LNHDA and SQIVND (reference sequence). DNA of the CDR3: TGTGCCAGTAGTAGAAGACAGGGGCAGAACACCGGGGAGCTGTTTTTT. Translating gives CASSRRQGQNTGELFF.

The chain recombines TRBV13 with TRBJ2-7; 7 bases map to TRBD1. V was pared by 2 bases and J by 2 bases, with 6 bases of the junction left unmatched. This CDR3 has 15 residues. Germline V gene lookup returns CDR1 PRHDT and CDR2 FYEKMQ (reference sequence). The CDR3 spells CASSLYGQVTYEQYF. CDR3 nucleotides: TGTGCCAGCAGCTTATATGGACAGGTTACCTACGAGCAGTACTTC.